This T cell receptor beta chain was observed in a study of shared clonotypes between healthy human individuals (dated by TCRdb to the early 2020s). Broadly, across the study: The cohort comprised a couple of women and a few men aged 18 to 49 years. Each donor's leukapheresis produced roughly between roughly 0.85 and 10 billion PBMCs. For each donor, CD4 naive and CD4 memory were each given three plates, CD8 naive was given two plates, and CD8 memory was given one plate. Libraries were prepared and TCR repertoires were sequenced by different laboratories using diverse techniques, in order to increase sequencing depth and limit assay-specific biases. The study deeply sequenced blood TCR repertoires of about 5 healthy adults to estimate repertoire size and the extent of clonotype sharing between individuals. General study outcomes and caveats: Compared with non-shared clonotypes, clonotypes shared by all four sorted-subset donors had higher generation probabilities. Sampling was restricted to blood, and TCR repertoires in tissue are likely to differ from TCR repertoires in blood. Pairwise subsampling led to the expectation that sequencing depth would affect the degree of clonotype sharing among donors. When several donors were compared, the shared fraction of clonotypes was roughly 4.8% for naive CD4, 3.5% to 4% for naive CD8, 2% to 2.5% for memory CD4, and 0.35% to 0.4% for memory CD8. Larger estimated clonotype richness was generally found for naive subsets than for memory subsets. Because the study included a small number of donors, the genetic and exposure-history diversity represented was limited. Incomplete sequencing was indicated by rarefaction of sorted-subset datasets, despite the large sequencing depth.

The donors were healthy, HIV-negative adults with no recently reported acute infections or vaccinations. Only Caucasian adults living in Nashville, Tennessee, USA were represented among the donors. CD8 memory samples were composed of magnetically selected CD45RO+ cells combined with CCR7-negative CD45RA+ effector memory (TemRA) cells. After blood collection by leukapheresis, PBMCs were isolated using Ficoll-Histopaque density gradient centrifugation and then cryopreserved in the vapor phase of liquid nitrogen. Purity and quantity of every magnetically sorted T cell population were checked by analytical flow cytometry. From each sorted fraction, genomic DNA was isolated and quantified by UV absorbance on a Nanodrop 2000c. TCR CDR3 regions were amplified from genomic DNA by multiplex PCR using the deep immunoSEQ assay. Genomic DNA extracted from each cell subset was distributed evenly over all wells of several immunoSEQ 96-well plates, and each plate served as one replicate. Each replicate PCR for sorted subsets received around 210 ng genomic DNA, equal to roughly 29,000 T cell genomes. Purified libraries were quantified with a Qubit 3.0 fluorometer, sized on a Bioanalyzer 2100, and re-quantified with the KAPA Library Quantification kit. Every immunoSEQ 96-well plate was sequenced on a dedicated single-read 150-cycle Illumina NextSeq 550 flow cell. For the original study's pipeline: Because only junctional sequences without quality scores were contained in the immunoSEQ output, filtering matching that applied to full-length reads could not be performed. To assign V/J genes and CDR3, sequences were annotated against IMGT germline references using PyIR, a Python wrapper for IgBLAST v1.9. Reads were removed for weak V/J assignments (E-value above 1e-6), missing CDR3, stop codons, out-of-frame junctions, or ambiguous translated residues. V3J clonotypes were defined as sequences sharing an identical inferred V gene, J gene, and CDR3 amino acid sequence. The percentage overlap between two repertoires was calculated by dividing the number of shared unique clonotypes by the size of the smaller repertoire. Richness of each repertoire was evaluated using RTK rarefaction, the Chao1 estimator, and Recon v2.1 estimates of unobserved clonotypes. Generation probabilities for all TCRbeta clonotypes obtained by the gDNA method from several donors were computed using OLGA. Drawn from immuneACCESS, this table holds only the in-frame rearrangements with V and J called that TCRdb kept. Clones are partly lost; checked studies trace under half to an unresolved V gene and leave the rest unexplained. That table is the source of V, J and clone size, and D and trimming were worked out from the DNA. The sample table lists over 300,000 clones, roughly 84% of them with a count of one. Of the sample, 16% is held by the ten largest clones.

V is pruned by 6 bases and J by 5 bases, leaving 8 bases of the junction without a gene match. CDR1 MRHNA and CDR2 SNTAGT were looked up in the germline V gene. CDR3 length: 15 amino acids, cysteine to phenylalanine. Kept here is only the CDR3 DNA, which spans 45 bases and is read in frame from base 1. With regard to this clone: Its target antigen remains unknown. One base away there is no much larger clone; base qualities are not given.

The V and J genes are TRBV6-4 and TRBJ2-2, and 8 junctional nucleotides match TRBD2. The sequenced sample consisted of memory CD8+ T cells sorted from blood. The sample's cell subset or site label is to be understood as: CD45RO+ cells pooled with CCR7-negative TemRA cells. The source of this sequence is a man aged 18 to 35 in good health. This receptor has the CDR3 CASRSLAGETGELFF. The DNA sequence is as follows: TGTGCCAGCAGAAGTCTAGCGGGCGAGACCGGGGAGCTGTTTTTT.